The text below deals with one T cell receptor (beta chain). The antigen is not known. This sample was included in a study of blood T cells in healthy people across ages. Turning to the study itself: Using template switching, researchers captured about one barcoded beta molecule for each two T cells.

Study outcomes and limitations: Strong correlation existed between TCR beta diversity and naive T cell percentage.

With a J-beta primer mix and a sample-barcoded 5' primer, a second PCR ran roughly 6 to 12 cycles. Through a template-switch adaptor with 12 random nucleotides, each cDNA molecule received a tag. One entry per CDR3 protein, called by TCRdb with MiXCR from the 5' RACE reads. The sample contains 650,000 to 1,000,000 distinct CDR3 sequences, around 50% of which appear only once. This TCR derives from a man at least 80 years old in good health. The sequenced material came from blood.

The CDR3 reads CASSVEGGGQETQYF. CDR3 DNA sequence: TGTGCCAGCAGCGTAGAAGGGGGTGGACAAGAGACCCAGTACTTC. V usage is TRBV9 and J usage is TRBJ2-5; D is possibly TRBD1 (6 bases). Trimming shortened V by 0 bases and J by 2 bases, and 11 bases separated the two germline ends. Germline V gene data show CDR1 as SGDLS and CDR2 as YYNGEE. This CDR3 region has 15 residues.